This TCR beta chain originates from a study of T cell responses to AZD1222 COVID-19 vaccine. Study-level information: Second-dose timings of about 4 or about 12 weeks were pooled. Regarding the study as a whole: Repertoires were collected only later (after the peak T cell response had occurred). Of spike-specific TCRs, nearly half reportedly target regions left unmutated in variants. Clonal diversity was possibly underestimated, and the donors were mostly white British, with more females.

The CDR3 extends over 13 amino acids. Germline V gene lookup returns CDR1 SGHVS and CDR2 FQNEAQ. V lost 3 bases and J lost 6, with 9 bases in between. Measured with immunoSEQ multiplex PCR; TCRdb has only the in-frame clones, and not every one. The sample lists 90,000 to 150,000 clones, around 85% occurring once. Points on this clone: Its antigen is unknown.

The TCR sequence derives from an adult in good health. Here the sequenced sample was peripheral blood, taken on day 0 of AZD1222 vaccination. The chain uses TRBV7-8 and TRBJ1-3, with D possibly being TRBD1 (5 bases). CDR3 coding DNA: TGTGCCAGCAGCTTTCAGGGAGAAAACACCATATATTTT. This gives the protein CASSFQGENTIYF.